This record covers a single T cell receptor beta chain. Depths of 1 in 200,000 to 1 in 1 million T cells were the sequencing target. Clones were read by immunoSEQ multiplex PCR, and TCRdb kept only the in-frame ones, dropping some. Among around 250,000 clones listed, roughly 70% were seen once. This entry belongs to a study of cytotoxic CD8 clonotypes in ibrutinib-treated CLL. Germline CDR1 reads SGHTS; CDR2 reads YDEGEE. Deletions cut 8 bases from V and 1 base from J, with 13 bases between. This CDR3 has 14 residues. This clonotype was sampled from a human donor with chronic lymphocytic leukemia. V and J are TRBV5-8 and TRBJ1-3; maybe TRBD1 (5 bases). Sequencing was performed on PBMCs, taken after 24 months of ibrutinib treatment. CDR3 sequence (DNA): TGTGCCAGAGGGGTGGGGGTTTCTGGAAACACCATATATTTT. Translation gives CARGVGVSGNTIYF.